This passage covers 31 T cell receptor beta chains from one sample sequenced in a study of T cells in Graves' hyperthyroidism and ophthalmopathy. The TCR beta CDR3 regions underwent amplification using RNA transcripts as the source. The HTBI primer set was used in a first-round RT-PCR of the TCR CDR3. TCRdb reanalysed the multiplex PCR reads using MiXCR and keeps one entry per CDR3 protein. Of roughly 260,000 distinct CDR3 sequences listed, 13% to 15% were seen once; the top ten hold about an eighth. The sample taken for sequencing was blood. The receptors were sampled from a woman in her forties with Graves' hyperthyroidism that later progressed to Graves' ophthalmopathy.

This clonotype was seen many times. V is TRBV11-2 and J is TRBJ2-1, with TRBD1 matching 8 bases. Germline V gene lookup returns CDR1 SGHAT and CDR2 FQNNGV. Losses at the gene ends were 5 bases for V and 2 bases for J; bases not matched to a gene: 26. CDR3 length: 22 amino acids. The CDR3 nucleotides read TGTGCCAGCAGCAAAACCGGACAGGGAGTTCCCGGTGGGGCTAGCCCCTACAATGAGCAGTTCTTC. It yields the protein CASSKTGQGVPGGASPYNEQFF.

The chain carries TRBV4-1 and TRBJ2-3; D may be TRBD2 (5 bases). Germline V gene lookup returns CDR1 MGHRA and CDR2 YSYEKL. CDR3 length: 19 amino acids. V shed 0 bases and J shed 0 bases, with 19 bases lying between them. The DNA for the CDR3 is TGCGCCAGCAGCCAAGATACCTATTCGGGGAAGATTAGCACAGATACGCAGTATTTT. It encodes CASSQDTYSGKISTDTQYF.

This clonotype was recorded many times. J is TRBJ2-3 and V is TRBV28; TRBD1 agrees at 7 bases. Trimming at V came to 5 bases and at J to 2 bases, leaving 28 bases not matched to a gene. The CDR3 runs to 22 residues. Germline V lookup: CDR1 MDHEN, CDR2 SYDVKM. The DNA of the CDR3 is TGTGCCAGCAGTGGTAGCACGAATGGTTTCCAGGGGGAACATGTCCCCACAGATACGCAGTATTTT. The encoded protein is CASSGSTNGFQGEHVPTDTQYF. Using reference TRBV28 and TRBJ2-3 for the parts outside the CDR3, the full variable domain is DVKVTQSSRYLVKRTGEKVFLECVQDMDHENMFWYRQDPGLGLRLIYFSYDVKMKEKGDIPEGYSVSREKKERFSLILESASTNQTSMYLCASSGSTNGFQGEHVPTDTQYFGPGTRLTVL.

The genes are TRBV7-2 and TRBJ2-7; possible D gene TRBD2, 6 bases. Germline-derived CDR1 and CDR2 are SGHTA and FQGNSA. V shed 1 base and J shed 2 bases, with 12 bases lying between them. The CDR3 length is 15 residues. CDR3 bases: TGTGCCAGCAGCTTAGGCGGGGTAGGGACCTACGAGCAGTACTTC. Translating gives CASSLGGVGTYEQYF.

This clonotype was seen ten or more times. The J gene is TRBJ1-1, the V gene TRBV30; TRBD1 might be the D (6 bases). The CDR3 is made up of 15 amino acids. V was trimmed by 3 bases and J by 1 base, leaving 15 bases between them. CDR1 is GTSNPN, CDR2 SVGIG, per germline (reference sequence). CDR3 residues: CAWRGGSRGNTEAFF. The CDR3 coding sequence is TGTGCCTGGAGAGGGGGATCCAGGGGGAACACTGAAGCTTTCTTT.

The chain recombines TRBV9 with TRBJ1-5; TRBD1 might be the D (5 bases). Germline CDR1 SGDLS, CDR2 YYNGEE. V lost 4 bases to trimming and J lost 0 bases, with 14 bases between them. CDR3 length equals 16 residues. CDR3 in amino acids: CASSQDRGYSNQPQHF. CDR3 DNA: TGTGCCAGCAGCCAAGATCGGGGGTATAGCAATCAGCCCCAGCATTTT.

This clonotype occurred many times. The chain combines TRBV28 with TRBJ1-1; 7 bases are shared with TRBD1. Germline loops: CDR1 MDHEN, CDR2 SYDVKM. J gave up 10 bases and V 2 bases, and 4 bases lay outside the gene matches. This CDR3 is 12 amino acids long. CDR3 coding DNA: TGTGCCAGCAGTTTAGGGCAGGGGGTAGCTTTCTTT. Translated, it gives CASSLGQGVAFF.

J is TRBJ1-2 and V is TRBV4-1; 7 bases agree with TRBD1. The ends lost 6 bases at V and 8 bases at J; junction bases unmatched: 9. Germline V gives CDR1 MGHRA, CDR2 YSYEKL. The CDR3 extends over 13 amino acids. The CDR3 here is CASRGTDFRGYTF. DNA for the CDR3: TGCGCCAGCAGAGGGACAGATTTTAGGGGCTACACCTTC.

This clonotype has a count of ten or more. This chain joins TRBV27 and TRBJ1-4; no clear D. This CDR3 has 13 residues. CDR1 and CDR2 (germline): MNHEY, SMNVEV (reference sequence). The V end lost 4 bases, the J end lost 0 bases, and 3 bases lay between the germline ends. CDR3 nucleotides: TGTGCCAGCAGTTCTTCAACTAATGAAAAACTGTTTTTT. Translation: CASSSSTNEKLFF.

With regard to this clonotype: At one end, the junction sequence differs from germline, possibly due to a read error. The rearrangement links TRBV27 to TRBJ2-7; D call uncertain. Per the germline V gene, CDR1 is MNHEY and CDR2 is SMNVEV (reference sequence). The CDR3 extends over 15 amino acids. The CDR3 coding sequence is TGTGCCAGCAGCCGCCGATCATCTCCGCCCTACGAGGAGTACTTC. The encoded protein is CASSRRSSPPYEEYF.

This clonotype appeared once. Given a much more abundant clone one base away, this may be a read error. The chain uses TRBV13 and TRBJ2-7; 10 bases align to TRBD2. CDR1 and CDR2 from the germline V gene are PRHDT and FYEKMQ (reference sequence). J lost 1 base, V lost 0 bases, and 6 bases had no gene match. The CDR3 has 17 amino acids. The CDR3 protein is CASSLGRSSGRSYEQYF. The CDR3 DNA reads TGTGCCAGCAGCTTAGGCCGCTCTAGCGGGAGATCCTACGAGCAGTACTTC.

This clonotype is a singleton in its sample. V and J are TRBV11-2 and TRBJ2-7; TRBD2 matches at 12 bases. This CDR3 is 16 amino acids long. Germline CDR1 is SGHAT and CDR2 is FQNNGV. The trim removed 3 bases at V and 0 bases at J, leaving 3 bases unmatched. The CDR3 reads CASSFRLAGDSYEQYF. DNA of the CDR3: TGTGCCAGCAGCTTTCGACTAGCGGGAGACTCCTACGAGCAGTACTTC.

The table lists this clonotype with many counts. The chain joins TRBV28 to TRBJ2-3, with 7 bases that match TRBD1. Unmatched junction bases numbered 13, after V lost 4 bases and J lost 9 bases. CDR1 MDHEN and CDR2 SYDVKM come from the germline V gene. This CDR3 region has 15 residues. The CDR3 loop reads CASSSTTGDRGTQYF. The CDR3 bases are TGTGCCAGCAGTTCGACAACAGGGGACCGGGGAACGCAGTATTTT.

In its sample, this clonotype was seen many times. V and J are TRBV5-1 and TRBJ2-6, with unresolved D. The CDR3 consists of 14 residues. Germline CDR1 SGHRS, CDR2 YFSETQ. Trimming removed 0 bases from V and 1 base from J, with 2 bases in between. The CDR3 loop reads CASSLGSGANVLTF. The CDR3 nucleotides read TGCGCCAGCAGCTTGGGGTCTGGGGCCAACGTCCTGACTTTC.

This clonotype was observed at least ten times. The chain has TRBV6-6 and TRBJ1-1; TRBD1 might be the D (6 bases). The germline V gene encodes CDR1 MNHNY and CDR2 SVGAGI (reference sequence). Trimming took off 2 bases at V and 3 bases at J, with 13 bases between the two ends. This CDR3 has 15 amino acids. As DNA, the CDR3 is TGTGCCAGCAGTTACGGGACGTGGGGGCACACTGAAGCTTTCTTT. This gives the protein CASSYGTWGHTEAFF.

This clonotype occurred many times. Written as DNA, the CDR3 is TGTGCCACCAGCAGAGCAGGGAGGGGGGAAGAGACCCAGTACTTC. Its translation is CATSRAGRGEETQYF. The chain has TRBV15 and TRBJ2-5, with a weak D call TRBD2 (7 bases). The germline gives CDR1 LNHNV, CDR2 YYDKDF (reference sequence). V lost 1 base and J 3 bases, leaving 12 bases between the germline ends. CDR3 length: 15 residues.

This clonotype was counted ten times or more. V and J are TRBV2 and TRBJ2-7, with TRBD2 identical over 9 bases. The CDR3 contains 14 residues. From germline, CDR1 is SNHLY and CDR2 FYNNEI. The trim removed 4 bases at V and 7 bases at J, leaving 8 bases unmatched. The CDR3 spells CASSGSSGMGEQYF. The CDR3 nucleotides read TGTGCCAGCAGTGGATCTAGCGGGATGGGGGAGCAGTACTTC.

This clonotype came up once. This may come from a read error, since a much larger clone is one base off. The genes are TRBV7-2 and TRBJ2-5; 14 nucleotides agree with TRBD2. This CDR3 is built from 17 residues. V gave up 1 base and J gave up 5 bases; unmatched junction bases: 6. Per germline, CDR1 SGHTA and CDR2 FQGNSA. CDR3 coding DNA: TGTGCCAGCAGCTTAGACGCGACTAGCGGGGGGGGGGAGACCCAGTACTTC. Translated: CASSLDATSGGGETQYF.

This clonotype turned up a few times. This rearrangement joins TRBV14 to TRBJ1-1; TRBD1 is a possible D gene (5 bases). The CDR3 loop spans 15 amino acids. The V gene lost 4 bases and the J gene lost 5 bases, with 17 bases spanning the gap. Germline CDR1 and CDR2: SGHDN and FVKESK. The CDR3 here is CASSRNQGGGTEAFF. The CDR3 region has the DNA TGTGCCAGCAGCCGGAATCAGGGAGGTGGAACTGAAGCTTTCTTT.

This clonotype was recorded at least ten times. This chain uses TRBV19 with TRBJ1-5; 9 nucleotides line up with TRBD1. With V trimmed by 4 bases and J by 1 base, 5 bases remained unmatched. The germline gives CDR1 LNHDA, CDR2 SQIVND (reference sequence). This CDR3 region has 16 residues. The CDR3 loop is CASSTNRGRSNQPQHF. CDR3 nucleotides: TGTGCCAGTAGTACGAACAGGGGGCGAAGCAATCAGCCCCAGCATTTT.

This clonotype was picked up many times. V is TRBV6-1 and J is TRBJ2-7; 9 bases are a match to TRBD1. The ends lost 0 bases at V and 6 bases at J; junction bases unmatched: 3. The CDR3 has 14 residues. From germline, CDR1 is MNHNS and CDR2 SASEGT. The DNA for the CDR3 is TGTGCCAGCAGTGAAGCGGGACAGGGAACCGAGCAGTACTTC. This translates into CASSEAGQGTEQYF.

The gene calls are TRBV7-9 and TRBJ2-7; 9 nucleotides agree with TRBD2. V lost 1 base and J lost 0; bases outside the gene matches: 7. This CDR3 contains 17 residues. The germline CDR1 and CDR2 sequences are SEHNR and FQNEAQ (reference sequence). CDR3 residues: CASSLGGLAGTSYEQYF. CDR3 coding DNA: TGTGCCAGCAGCTTAGGGGGGCTAGCGGGAACCTCCTACGAGCAGTACTTC. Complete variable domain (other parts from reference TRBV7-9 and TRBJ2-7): DTGVSQNPRHKITKRGQNVTFRCDPISEHNRLYWYRQTLGQGPEFLTYFQNEAQLEKSRLLSDRFSAERPKGSFSTLEIQRTEQGDSAMYLCASSLGGLAGTSYEQYFGPGTRLTVT.

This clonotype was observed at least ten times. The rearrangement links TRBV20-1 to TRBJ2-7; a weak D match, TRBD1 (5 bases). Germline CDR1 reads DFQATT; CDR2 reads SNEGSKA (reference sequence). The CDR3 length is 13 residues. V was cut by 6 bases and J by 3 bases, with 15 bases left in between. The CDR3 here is CSASLTQGYEQYF. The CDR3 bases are TGCAGTGCAAGTTTAACCCAGGGCTACGAGCAGTACTTC.

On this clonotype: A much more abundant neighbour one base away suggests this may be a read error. The CDR3 here is CVSSERLAGGTGELFF. CDR3 bases: TGTGTCAGCAGCGAAAGACTAGCGGGAGGCACCGGGGAGCTGTTTTTT. V is TRBV7-8 and J is TRBJ2-2, with 13 bases that match TRBD2. Looked up from germline, CDR1 is SGHVS and CDR2 is FQNEAQ. The CDR3 consists of 16 residues.

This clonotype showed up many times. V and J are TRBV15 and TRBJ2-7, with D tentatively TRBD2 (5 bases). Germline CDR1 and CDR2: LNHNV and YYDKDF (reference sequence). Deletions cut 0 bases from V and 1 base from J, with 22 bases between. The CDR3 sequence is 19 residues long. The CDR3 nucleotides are TGTGCCACCAGCAGAGATCGGATCCTTGGAACGGGAATATCCTACGAGCAGTACTTC. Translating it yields CATSRDRILGTGISYEQYF. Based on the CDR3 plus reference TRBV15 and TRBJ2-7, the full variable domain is DAMVIQNPRYQVTQFGKPVTLSCSQTLNHNVMYWYQQKSSQAPKLLFHYYDKDFNNEADTPDNFQSRRPNTSFCFLDIRSPGLGDTAMYLCATSRDRILGTGISYEQYFGPGTRLTVT.

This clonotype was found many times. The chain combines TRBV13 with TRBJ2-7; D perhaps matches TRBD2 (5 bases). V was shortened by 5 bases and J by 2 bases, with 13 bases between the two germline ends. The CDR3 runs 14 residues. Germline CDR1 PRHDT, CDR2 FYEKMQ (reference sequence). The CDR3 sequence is CASSIRDQPYEQYF. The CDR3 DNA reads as TGTGCCAGCAGCATCCGGGATCAGCCCTACGAGCAGTACTTC.

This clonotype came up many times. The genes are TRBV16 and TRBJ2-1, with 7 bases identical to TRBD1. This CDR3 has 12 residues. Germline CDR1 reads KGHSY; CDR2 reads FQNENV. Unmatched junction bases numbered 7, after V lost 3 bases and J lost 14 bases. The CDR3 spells CASSQTPGQKFF. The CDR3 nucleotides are TGTGCCAGCAGCCAGACACCGGGACAGAAGTTCTTC.

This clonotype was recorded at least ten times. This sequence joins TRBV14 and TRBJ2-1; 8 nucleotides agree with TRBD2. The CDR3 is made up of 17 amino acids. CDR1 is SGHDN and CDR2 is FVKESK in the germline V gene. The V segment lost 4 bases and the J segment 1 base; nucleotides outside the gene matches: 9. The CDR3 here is CASSPFSGTVSYNEQFF. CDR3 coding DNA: TGTGCCAGCAGCCCCTTTAGCGGGACTGTGTCCTACAATGAGCAGTTCTTC.

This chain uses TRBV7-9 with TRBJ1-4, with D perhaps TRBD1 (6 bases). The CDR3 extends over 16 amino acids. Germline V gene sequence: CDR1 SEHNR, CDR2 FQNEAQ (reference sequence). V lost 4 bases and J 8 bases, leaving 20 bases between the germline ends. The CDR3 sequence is CASSSLAGEQGEKLFF. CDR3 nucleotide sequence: TGTGCCAGCAGCTCCCTCGCAGGGGAGCAGGGAGAAAAACTGTTTTTT.

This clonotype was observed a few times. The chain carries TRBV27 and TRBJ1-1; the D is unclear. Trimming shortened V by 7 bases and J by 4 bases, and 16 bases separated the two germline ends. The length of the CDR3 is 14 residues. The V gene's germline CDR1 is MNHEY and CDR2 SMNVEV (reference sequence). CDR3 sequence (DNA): TGTGCCAGCATCCAGCCCAGCGGGGTCACTGAAGCTTTCTTT. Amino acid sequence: CASIQPSGVTEAFF.

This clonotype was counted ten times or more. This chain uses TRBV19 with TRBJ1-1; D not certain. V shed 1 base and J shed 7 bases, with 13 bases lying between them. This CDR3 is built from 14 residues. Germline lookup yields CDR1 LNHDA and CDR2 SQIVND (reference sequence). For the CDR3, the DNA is TGTGCCAGTAGTATAGGAACAGCAATGAGTGAAGCTTTCTTT. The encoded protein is CASSIGTAMSEAFF.